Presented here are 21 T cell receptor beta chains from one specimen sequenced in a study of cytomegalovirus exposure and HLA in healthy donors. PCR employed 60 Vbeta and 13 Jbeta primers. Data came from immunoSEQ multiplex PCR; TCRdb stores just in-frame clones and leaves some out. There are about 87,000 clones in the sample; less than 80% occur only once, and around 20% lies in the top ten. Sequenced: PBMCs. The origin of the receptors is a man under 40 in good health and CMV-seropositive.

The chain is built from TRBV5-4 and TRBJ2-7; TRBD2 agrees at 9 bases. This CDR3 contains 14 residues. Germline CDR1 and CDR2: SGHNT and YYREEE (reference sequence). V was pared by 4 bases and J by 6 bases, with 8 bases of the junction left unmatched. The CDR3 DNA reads TGTGCCAGCAGCCTGGGGACTAGCTCGCTCGAGCAGTACTTC. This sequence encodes CASSLGTSSLEQYF.

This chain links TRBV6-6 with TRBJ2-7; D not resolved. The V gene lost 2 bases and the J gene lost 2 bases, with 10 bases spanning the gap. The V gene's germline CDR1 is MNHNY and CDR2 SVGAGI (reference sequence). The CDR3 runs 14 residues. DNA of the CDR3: TGTGCCAGCAGTTACGAGGCGGCCCCCTACGAGCAGTACTTC. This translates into CASSYEAAPYEQYF.

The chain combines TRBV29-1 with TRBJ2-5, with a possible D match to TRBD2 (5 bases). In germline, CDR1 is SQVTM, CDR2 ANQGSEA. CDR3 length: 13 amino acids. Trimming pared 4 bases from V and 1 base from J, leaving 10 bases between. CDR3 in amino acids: CSVGISGQETQYF. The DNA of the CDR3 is TGCAGCGTTGGTATAAGCGGCCAAGAGACCCAGTACTTC.

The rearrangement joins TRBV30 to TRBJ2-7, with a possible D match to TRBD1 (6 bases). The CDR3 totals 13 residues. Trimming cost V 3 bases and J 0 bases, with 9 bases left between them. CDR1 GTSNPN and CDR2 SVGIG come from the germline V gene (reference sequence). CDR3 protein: CAWSRDTSYEQYF. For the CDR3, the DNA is TGTGCCTGGAGCCGGGACACCTCCTACGAGCAGTACTTC.

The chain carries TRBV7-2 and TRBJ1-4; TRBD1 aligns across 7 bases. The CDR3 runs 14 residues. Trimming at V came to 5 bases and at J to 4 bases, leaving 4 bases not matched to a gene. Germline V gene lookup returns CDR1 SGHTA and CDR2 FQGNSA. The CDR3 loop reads CASSPDRVNEKLFF. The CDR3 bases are TGTGCCAGCAGCCCAGACAGGGTTAATGAAAAACTGTTTTTT.

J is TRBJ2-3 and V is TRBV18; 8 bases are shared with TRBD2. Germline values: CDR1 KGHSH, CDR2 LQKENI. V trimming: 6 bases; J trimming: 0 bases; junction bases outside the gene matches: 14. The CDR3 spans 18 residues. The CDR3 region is CASSPLRGSGGSTDTQYF. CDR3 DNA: TGTGCCAGCTCGCCCCTAAGAGGGAGCGGGGGTAGCACAGATACGCAGTATTTT.

CDR3 sequence: CSVGVTGNEQYF. The CDR3 DNA reads as TGCAGCGTTGGGGTTACAGGGAACGAGCAGTACTTC. This chain links TRBV29-1 with TRBJ2-7; possibly TRBD1 for D (6 bases). CDR3 length equals 12 residues. CDR1 is SQVTM, CDR2 ANQGSEA, per germline. Deletions cut 4 bases from V and 5 bases from J, with 12 bases between.

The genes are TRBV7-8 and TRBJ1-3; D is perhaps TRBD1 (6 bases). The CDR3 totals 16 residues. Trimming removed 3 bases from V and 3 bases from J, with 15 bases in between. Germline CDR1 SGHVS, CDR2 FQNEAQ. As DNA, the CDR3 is TGTGCCAGCAGCTTTGGGGGCAGGACATATGGAAACACCATATATTTT. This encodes CASSFGGRTYGNTIYF.

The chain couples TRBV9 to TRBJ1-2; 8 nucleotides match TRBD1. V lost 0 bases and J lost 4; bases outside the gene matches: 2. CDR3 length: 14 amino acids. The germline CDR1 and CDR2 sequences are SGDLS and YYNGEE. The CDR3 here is CASSVGQGSYGYTF. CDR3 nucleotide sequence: TGTGCCAGCAGCGTAGGACAGGGGAGCTATGGCTACACCTTC.

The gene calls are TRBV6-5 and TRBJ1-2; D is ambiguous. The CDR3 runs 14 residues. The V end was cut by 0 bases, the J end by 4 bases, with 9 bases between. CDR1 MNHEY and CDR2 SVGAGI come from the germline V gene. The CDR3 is CASSYSLSGYGYTF. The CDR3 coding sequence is TGTGCCAGCAGTTACTCGTTATCGGGCTATGGCTACACCTTC.

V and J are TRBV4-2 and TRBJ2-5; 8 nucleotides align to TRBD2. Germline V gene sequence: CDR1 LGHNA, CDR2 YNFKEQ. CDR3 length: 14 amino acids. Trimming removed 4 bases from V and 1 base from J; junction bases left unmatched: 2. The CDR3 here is CASSPGLAQETQYF. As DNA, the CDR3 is TGTGCCAGCAGCCCAGGACTAGCCCAAGAGACCCAGTACTTC.

The CDR3 DNA sequence: TGTGCCAGCAGGGCGTATGGCGGGTCAACCTACGAGCAGTACTTC. Translated, it gives CASRAYGGSTYEQYF. V gene TRBV7-2 combines with J gene TRBJ2-5; the D gene is possibly TRBD2 (5 bases). The J call may be incorrect, as the DNA end agrees better with TRBJ2-7. Per the germline V gene, CDR1 is SGHTA and CDR2 is FQGNSA. The CDR3 loop spans 15 amino acids.

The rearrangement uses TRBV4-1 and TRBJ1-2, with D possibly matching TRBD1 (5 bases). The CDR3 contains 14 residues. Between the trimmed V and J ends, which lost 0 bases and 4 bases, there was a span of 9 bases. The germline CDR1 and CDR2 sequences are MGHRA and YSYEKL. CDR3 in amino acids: CASSQDKGSYGYTF. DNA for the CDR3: TGCGCCAGCAGCCAAGATAAGGGGTCCTATGGCTACACCTTC.

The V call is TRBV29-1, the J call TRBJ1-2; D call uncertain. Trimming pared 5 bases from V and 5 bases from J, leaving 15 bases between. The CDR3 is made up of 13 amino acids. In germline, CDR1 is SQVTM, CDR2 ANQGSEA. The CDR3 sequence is CSVPDSKGYGYTF. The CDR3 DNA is TGCAGCGTTCCGGACTCAAAAGGTTATGGCTACACCTTC.

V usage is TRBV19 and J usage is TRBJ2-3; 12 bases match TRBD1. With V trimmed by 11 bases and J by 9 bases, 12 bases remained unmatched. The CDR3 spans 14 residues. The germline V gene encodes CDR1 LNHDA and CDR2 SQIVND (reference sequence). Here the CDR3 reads CACQRGQGAVTQYF. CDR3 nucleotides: TGTGCCTGTCAACGGGGACAGGGGGCCGTGACGCAGTATTTT.

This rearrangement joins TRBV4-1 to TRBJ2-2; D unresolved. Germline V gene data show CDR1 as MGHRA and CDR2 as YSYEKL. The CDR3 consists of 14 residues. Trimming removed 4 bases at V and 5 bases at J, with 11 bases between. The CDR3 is CASSPPRWTGELFF. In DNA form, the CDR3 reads TGCGCCAGCAGCCCCCCGCGGTGGACCGGGGAGCTGTTTTTT.

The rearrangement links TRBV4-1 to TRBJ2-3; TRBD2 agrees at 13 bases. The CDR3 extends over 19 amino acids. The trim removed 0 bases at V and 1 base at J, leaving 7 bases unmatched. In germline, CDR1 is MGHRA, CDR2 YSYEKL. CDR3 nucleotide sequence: TGCGCCAGCAGCCAAGATCCCCTTGGACTAGCGGGGGGCACAGATACGCAGTATTTT. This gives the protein CASSQDPLGLAGGTDTQYF.

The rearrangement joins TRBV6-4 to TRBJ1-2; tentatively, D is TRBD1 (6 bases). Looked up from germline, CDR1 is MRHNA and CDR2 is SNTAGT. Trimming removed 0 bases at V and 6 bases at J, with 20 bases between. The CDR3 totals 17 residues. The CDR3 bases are TGTGCCAGCAGTGACTCGTTTCGCGAAGACAGGCGGAATGGCTACACCTTC. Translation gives CASSDSFREDRRNGYTF.

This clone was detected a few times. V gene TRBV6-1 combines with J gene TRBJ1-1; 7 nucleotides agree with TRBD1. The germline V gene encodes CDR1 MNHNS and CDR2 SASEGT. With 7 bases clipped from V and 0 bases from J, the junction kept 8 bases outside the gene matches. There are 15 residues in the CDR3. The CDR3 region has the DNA TGTGCCAGCAAGGGGGCACTACGCCTGAACACTGAAGCTTTCTTT. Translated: CASKGALRLNTEAFF.

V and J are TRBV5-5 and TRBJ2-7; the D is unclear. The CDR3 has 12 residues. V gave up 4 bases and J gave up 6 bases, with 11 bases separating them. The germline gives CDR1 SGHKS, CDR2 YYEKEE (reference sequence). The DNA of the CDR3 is TGTGCCAGCAGCCCGACCCGGAGCGAGCAGTACTTC. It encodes CASSPTRSEQYF.

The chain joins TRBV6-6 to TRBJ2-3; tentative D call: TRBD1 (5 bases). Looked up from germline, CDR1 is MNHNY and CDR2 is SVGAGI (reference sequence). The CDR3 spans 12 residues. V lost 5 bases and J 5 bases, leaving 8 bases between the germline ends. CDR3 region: CASSKGIDTQYF. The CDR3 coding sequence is TGTGCCAGCAGTAAGGGGATAGATACGCAGTATTTT.